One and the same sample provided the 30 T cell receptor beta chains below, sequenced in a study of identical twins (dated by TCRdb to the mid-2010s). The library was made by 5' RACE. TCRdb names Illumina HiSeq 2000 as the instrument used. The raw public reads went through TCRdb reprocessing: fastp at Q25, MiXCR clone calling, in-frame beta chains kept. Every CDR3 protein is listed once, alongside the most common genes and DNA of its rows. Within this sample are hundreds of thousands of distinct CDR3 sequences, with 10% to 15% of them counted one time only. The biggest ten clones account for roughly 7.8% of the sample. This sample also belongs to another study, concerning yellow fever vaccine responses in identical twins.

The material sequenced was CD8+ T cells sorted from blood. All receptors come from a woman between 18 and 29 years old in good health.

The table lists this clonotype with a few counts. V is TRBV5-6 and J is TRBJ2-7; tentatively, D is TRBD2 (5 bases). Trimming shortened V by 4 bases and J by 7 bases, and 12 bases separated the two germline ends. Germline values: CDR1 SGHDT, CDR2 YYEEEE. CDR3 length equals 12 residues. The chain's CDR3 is CASSRPLGEQYV. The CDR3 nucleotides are TGTGCCAGCAGCCGGCCACTAGGGGAGCAGTACGTC.

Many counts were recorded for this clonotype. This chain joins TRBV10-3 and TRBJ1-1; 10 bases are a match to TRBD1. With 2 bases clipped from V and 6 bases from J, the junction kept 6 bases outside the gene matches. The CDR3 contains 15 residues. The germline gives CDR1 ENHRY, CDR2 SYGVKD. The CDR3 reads CAISEPRDRGAEAFF. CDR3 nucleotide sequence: TGTGCCATCAGTGAGCCTCGGGACAGGGGAGCTGAAGCTTTCTTT.

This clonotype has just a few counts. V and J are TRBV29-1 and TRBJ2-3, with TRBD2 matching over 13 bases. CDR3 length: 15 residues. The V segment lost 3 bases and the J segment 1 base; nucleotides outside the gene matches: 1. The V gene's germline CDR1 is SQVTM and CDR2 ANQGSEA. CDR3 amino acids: CSVDGLAGGTDTQYF. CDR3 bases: TGCAGCGTTGATGGACTAGCGGGGGGCACAGATACGCAGTATTTT.

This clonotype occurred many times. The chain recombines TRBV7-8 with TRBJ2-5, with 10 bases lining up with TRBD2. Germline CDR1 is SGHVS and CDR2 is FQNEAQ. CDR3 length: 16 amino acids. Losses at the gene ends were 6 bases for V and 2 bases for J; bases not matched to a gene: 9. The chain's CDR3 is CASSPPEAGGQETQYF. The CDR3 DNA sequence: TGTGCCAGCAGTCCTCCGGAAGCGGGAGGGCAAGAGACCCAGTACTTC.

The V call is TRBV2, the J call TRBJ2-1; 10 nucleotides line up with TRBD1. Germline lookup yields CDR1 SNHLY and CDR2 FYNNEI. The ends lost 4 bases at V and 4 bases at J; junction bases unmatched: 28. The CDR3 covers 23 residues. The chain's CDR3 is CASSGTGGYNEQLTTGGYNEQFF. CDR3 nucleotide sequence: TGTGCCAGCAGTGGGACAGGGGGGTACAATGAGCAGTTGACGACAGGGGGGTACAATGAGCAGTTCTTC. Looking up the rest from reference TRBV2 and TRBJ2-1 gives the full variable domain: EPEVTQTPSHQVTQMGQEVILRCVPISNHLYFYWYRQILGQKVEFLVSFYNNEISEKSEIFDDQFSVERPDGSNFTLKIRSTKLEDSAMYFCASSGTGGYNEQLTTGGYNEQFFGPGTRLTVL.

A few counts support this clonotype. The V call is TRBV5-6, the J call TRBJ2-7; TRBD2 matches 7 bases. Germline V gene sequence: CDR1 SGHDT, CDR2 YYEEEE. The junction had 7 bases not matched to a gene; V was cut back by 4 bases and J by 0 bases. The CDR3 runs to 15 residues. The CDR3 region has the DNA TGTGCCAGCAGCGAGGGCGGGGGTGACTCCTACGAGCAGTACTTC. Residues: CASSEGGGDSYEQYF. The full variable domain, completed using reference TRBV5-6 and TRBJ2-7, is DAGVTQSPTHLIKTRGQQVTLRCSPKSGHDTVSWYQQALGQGPQFIFQYYEEEERQRGNFPDRFSGHQFPNYSSELNVNALLLGDSALYLCASSEGGGDSYEQYFGPGTRLTVT.

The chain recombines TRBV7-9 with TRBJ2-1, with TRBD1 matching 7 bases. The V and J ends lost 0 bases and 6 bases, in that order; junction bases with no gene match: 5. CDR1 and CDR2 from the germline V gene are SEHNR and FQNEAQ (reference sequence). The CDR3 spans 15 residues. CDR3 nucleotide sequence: TGTGCCAGCAGCTTAGCACAGGGGTCCCTCAATGAGCAGTTCTTC. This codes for CASSLAQGSLNEQFF.

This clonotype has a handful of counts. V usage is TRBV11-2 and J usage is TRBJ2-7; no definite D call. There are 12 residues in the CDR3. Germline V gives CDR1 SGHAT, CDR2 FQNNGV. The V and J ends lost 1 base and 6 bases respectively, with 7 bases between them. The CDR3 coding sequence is TGTGCCAGCAGCTTAGTCTCGGGCGAGCAGTACTTC. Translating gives CASSLVSGEQYF. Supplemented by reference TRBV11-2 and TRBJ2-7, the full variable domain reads EAGVAQSPRYKIIEKRQSVAFWCNPISGHATLYWYQQILGQGPKLLIQFQNNGVVDDSQLPKDRFSAERLKGVDSTLKIQPAKLEDSAVYLCASSLVSGEQYFGPGTRLTVT.

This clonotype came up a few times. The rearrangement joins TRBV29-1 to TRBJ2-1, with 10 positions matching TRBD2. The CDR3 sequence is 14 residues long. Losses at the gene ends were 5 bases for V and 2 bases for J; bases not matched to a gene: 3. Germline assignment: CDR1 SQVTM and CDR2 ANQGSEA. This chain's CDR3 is CSVTSGRAYNEQFF. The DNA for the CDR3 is TGCAGCGTTACGAGCGGGAGGGCCTACAATGAGCAGTTCTTC.

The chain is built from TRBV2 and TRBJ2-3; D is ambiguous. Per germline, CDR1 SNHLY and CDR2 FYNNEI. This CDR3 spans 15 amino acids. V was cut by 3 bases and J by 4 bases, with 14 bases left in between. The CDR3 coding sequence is TGTGCCAGCAGTGATTCCTCGTACTTACCAGATACGCAGTATTTT. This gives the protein CASSDSSYLPDTQYF.

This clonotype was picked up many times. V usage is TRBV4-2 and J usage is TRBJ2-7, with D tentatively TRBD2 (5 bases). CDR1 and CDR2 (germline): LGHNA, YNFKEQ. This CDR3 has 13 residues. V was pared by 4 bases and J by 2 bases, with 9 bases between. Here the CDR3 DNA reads TGTGCCAGCAGCCCTACGGAGGCCTACGAGCAGTACTTC. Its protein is CASSPTEAYEQYF.

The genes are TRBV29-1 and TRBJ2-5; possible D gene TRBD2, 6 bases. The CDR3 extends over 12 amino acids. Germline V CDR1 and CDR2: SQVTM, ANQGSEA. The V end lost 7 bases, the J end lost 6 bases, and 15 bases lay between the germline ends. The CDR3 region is CSAAAGRKTQYF. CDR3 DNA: TGCAGCGCTGCGGCAGGGAGGAAGACCCAGTACTTC.

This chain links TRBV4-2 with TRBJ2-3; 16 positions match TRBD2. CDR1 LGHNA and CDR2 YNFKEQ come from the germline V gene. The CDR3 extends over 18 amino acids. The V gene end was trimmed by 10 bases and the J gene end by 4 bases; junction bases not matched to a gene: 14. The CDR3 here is CAMGSGTSGGARPDTQYF. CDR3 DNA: TGTGCCATGGGCTCCGGGACTAGCGGGGGGGCCCGCCCAGATACGCAGTATTTT.

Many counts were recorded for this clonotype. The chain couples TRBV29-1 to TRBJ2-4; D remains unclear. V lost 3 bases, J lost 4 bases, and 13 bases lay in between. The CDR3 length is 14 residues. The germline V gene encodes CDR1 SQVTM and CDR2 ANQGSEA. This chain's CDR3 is CSVDWGSVKNIQYF. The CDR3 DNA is TGCAGCGTTGATTGGGGTTCAGTAAAAAACATTCAGTACTTC.

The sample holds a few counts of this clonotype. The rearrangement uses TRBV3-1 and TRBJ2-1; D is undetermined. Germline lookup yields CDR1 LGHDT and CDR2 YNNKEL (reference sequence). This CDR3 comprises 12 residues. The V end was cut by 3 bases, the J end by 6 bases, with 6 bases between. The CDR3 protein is CASSHRSNEQFF. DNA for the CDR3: TGTGCCAGCAGCCACCGTAGCAATGAGCAGTTCTTC.

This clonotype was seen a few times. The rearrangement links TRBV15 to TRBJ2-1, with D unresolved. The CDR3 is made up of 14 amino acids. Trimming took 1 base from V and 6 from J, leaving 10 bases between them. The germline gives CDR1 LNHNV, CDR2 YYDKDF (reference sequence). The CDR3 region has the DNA TGTGCCACCAGCAGAGGCCACGGCAGCAATGAGCAGTTCTTC. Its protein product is CATSRGHGSNEQFF.

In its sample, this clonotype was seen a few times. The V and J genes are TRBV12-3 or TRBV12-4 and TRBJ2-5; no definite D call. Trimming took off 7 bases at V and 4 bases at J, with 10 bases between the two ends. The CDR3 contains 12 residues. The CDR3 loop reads CASNPPGETQYF. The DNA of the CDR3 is TGTGCCAGCAACCCTCCAGGAGAGACCCAGTACTTC.

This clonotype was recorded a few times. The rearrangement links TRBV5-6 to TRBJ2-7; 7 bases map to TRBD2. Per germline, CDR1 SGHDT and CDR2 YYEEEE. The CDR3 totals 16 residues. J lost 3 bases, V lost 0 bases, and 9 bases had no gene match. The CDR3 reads CASSLALAASVYEQYF. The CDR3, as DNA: TGTGCCAGCAGCTTGGCGCTAGCGGCTTCCGTCTACGAGCAGTACTTC.

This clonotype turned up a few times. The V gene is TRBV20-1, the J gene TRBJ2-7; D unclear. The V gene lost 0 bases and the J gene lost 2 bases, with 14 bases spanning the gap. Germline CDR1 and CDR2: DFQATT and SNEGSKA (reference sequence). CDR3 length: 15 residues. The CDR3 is CSARDLRVATYEQYF. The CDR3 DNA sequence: TGCAGTGCTAGAGATCTTCGGGTAGCTACCTACGAGCAGTACTTC.

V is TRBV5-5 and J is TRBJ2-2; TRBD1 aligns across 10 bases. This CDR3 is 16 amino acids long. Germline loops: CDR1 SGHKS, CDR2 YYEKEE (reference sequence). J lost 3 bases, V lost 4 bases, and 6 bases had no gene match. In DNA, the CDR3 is TGTGCCAGCAGCCACGACAGGGGGCAGGACACCGGGGAGCTGTTTTTT. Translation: CASSHDRGQDTGELFF. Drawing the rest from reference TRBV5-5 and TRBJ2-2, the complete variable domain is DAGVTQSPTHLIKTRGQQVTLRCSPISGHKSVSWYQQVLGQGPQFIFQYYEKEERGRGNFPDRFSARQFPNYSSELNVNALLLGDSALYLCASSHDRGQDTGELFFGEGSRLTVL.

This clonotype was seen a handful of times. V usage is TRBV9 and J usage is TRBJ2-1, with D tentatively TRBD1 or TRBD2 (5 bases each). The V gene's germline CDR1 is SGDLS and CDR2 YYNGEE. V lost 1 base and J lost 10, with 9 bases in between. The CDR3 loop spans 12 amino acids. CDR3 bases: TGTGCCAGCAGCGTACCCAGGGAGGAGCAGTTCTTC. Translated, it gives CASSVPREEQFF.

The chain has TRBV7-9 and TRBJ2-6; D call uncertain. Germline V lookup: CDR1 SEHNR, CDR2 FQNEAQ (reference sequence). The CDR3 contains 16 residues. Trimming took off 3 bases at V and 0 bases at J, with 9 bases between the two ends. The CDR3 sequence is CASSFWRFSGANVLTF. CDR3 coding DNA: TGTGCCAGCAGCTTTTGGCGGTTCTCTGGGGCCAACGTCCTGACTTTC.

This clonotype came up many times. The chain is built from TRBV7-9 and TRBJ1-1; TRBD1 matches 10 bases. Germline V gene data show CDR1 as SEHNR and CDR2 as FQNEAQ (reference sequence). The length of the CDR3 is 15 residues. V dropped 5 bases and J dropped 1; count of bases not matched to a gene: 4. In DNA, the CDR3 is TGTGCCAGCAGCCCAAGGACAGGGGGGAACACTGAAGCTTTCTTT. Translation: CASSPRTGGNTEAFF.

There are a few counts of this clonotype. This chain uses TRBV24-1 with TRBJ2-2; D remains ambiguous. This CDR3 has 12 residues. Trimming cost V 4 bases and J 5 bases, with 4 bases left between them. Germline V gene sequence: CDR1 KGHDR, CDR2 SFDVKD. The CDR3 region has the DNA TGTGCCACCAGTGACTTAACCGGGGAGCTGTTTTTT. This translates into CATSDLTGELFF.

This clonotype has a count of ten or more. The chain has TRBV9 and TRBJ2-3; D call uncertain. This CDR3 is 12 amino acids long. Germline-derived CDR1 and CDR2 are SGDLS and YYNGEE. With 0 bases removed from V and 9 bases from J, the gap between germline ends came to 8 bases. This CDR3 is CASSVVMGTQYF. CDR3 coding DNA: TGTGCCAGCAGCGTAGTGATGGGGACGCAGTATTTT.

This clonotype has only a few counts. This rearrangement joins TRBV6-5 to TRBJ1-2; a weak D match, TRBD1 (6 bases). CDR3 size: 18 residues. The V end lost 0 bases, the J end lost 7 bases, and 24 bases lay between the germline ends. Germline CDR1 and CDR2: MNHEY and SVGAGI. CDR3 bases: TGTGCCAGCAGTTACTCGAAGGGTGCATGGCCGGGGGGCCGTGGCTACACCTTC. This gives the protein CASSYSKGAWPGGRGYTF.

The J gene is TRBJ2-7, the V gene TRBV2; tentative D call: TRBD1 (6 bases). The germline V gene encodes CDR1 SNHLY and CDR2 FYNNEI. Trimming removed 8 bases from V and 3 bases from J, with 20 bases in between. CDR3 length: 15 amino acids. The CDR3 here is CASQTYLDSYYEQYV. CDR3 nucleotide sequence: TGTGCCAGCCAAACCTACCTGGACAGCTACTACGAGCAGTACGTC.

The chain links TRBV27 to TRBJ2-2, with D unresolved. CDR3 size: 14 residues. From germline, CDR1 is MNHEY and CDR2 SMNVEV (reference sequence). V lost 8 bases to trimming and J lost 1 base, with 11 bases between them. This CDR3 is CASSRTVNTGELFF. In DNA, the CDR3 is TGTGCCAGCTCGAGGACGGTGAACACCGGGGAGCTGTTTTTT.

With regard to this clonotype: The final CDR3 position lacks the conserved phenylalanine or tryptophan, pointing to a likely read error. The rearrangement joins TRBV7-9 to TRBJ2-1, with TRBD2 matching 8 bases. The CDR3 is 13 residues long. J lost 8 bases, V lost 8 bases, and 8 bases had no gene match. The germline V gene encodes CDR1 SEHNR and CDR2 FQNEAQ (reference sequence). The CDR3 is CASLGGGLDEQFS. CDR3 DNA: TGTGCCAGCTTGGGCGGGGGGTTGGATGAGCAGTTCTCC.

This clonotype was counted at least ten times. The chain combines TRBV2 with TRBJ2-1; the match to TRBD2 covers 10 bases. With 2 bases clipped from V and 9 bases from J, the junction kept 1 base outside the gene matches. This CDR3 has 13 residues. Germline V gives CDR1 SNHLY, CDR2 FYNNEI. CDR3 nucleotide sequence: TGTGCCAGCAGTGAACTAGCGGGAGCTGAGCAGTTCTTC. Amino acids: CASSELAGAEQFF.